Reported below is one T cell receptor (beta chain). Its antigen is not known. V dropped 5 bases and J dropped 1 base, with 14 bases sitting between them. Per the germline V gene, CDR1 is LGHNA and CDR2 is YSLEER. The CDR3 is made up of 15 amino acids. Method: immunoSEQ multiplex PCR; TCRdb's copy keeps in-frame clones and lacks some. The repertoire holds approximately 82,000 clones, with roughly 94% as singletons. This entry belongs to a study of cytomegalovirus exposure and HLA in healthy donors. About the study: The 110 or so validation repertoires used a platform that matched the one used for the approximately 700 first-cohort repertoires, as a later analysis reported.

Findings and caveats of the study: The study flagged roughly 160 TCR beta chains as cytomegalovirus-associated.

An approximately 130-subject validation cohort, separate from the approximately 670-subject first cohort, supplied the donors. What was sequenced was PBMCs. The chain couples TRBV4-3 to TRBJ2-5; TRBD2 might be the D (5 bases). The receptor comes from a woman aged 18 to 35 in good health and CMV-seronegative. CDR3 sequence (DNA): TGCGCCAGCAGCATTACCGGCGGGTCCCAAGAGACCCAGTACTTC. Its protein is CASSITGGSQETQYF.